Below are 18 T cell receptor beta chains sequenced from a single sample in a study of low-dose radiotherapy and immunotherapy resistance in tumors. Primers used for first-strand cDNA, a TRAV- and TRBV-specific set, covered both alpha and beta chains. With a V-primer adapter and a constant-region primer, TCRs were amplified for about 19 PCR cycles. Using its own MiXCR run on the reads, TCRdb lists one record per CDR3 protein. The repertoire holds tens of thousands of distinct CDR3 sequences, with 20% as singletons. Time point of the sample: after trial treatment. The treatment: LDRT plus nivolumab, ipilimumab, low-dose cyclophosphamide and aspirin (RACIN trial). The sequencing here drew on PBMCs, taken after low-dose radiotherapy plus immunotherapy. The receptor source for this set is a female donor with ovarian cancer.

A word on this clonotype: A far larger clone is a single base away, which makes a read error likely. The V and J genes are TRBV5-5 and TRBJ2-1; D is uncertain. This CDR3 has 15 residues. The germline V gene has CDR1 SGHKS and CDR2 YYEKEE (reference sequence). V was trimmed by 2 bases and J by 12 bases, leaving 21 bases between them. The CDR3 loop reads CASSLISSPLMLQFF. In DNA, the CDR3 is TGTGCCAGCAGCTTAATTAGCTCCCCCTTAATGCTGCAGTTCTTC. The full variable domain, with the rest looked up from reference TRBV5-5 and TRBJ2-1, is DAGVTQSPTHLIKTRGQQVTLRCSPISGHKSVSWYQQVLGQGPQFIFQYYEKEERGRGNFPDRFSARQFPNYSSELNVNALLLGDSALYLCASSLISSPLMLQFFGPGTRLTVL.

This clonotype was counted at least ten times. The V call is TRBV19, the J call TRBJ2-3, with TRBD2 as a possible D gene (5 bases). The V end was cut by 4 bases, the J end by 0 bases, with 8 bases between. The CDR3 loop spans 14 amino acids. Germline CDR1 is LNHDA and CDR2 is SQIVND (reference sequence). CDR3 protein: CASSTAVSTDTQYF. CDR3 nucleotides: TGTGCCAGTAGTACAGCGGTTAGCACAGATACGCAGTATTTT.

This clonotype was counted ten times or more. This rearrangement joins TRBV19 to TRBJ1-5, with D possibly being TRBD1 (5 bases). CDR3 length: 15 residues. V was clipped by 3 bases and J by 4 bases, with 13 bases between them. CDR1 is LNHDA, CDR2 SQIVND, per germline (reference sequence). DNA for the CDR3: TGTGCCAGTAGTATTGGGGGACGGCAGAATCAGCCCCAGCATTTT. Amino acid sequence: CASSIGGRQNQPQHF.

V and J are TRBV6-5 and TRBJ2-2; D unclear. Trimming pared 6 bases from V and 8 bases from J, leaving 22 bases between. This CDR3 is built from 16 residues. The germline V gene has CDR1 MNHEY and CDR2 SVGAGI. This CDR3 reads CASRRGTILTPGELFF. Written as DNA, the CDR3 is TGTGCCAGCAGACGCGGCACGATATTAACACCTGGGGAGCTGTTTTTT.

This sequence joins TRBV30 and TRBJ2-7; either TRBD1 or TRBD2 may supply D (6 bases each). The CDR3 has 12 residues. Germline values: CDR1 GTSNPN, CDR2 SVGIG (reference sequence). V was shortened by 5 bases and J by 5 bases, with 13 bases between the two germline ends. The CDR3 DNA sequence: TGTGCCTGGGGATTAGGGGGGAACGAGCAGTACTTC. It yields the protein CAWGLGGNEQYF.

This clonotype was recorded a few times. This rearrangement joins TRBV7-9 to TRBJ2-1; the D is unclear. The CDR3 has 14 residues. The V gene lost 0 bases and the J gene lost 5 bases, with 8 bases spanning the gap. The germline V gene has CDR1 SEHNR and CDR2 FQNEAQ (reference sequence). CDR3 DNA: TGTGCCAGCAGCTTAGCTTGGCCAGACAATGAGCAGTTCTTC. Its translation is CASSLAWPDNEQFF.

This chain uses TRBV12-3 or TRBV12-4 with TRBJ1-1; TRBD1 matches 11 bases. J gave up 3 bases and V 6 bases, and 6 bases lay outside the gene matches. The CDR3 sequence is 15 residues long. The CDR3 region is CASSLGTGGDTEAFF. Here the CDR3 DNA reads TGTGCCAGCAGCCTAGGGACAGGGGGTGACACTGAAGCTTTCTTT.

This clonotype was detected ten times or more. This rearrangement joins TRBV2 to TRBJ2-1; 8 bases map to TRBD2. V lost 6 bases to trimming and J lost 1 base; unmatched junction nucleotides: 8. This CDR3 region has 16 residues. Germline V gene sequence: CDR1 SNHLY, CDR2 FYNNEI. The CDR3 region is CASSAQTSGSYNEQFF. The CDR3 region has the DNA TGTGCCAGCAGCGCCCAAACTAGCGGATCCTACAATGAGCAGTTCTTC. The variable domain in full, completed from reference TRBV2 and TRBJ2-1, reads EPEVTQTPSHQVTQMGQEVILRCVPISNHLYFYWYRQILGQKVEFLVSFYNNEISEKSEIFDDQFSVERPDGSNFTLKIRSTKLEDSAMYFCASSAQTSGSYNEQFFGPGTRLTVL.

This clonotype has ten or more counts. The chain links TRBV6-2 or TRBV6-3 to TRBJ2-7, with 9 bases matching TRBD1. Germline CDR1 and CDR2: MNHEY and SVGEGT. The CDR3 has 16 amino acids. V lost 6 bases, J lost 5 bases, and 14 bases stayed unmatched. The CDR3, as DNA: TGTGCCAGCAGGATATTACAGGGGGCTCAACGGAACGAGCAGTACTTC. Its translation is CASRILQGAQRNEQYF.

Note on this clonotype: A far larger clone is off by one base, so a read error is likely. The CDR3 DNA reads as TGTGCCAGCAGCCCCGACAGGGTCCCCTACGAGCAGTACTTC. Its protein product is CASSPDRVPYEQYF. The rearrangement uses TRBV6-5 and TRBJ2-7; the match to TRBD1 covers 7 bases. Germline CDR1 MNHEY, CDR2 SVGAGI. The CDR3 sequence is 14 residues long. With V trimmed by 6 bases and J by 2 bases, 7 bases remained unmatched.

This sequence joins TRBV11-2 and TRBJ1-1; the D gene is possibly TRBD1 (5 bases). The length of the CDR3 is 15 residues. Germline CDR1 is SGHAT and CDR2 is FQNNGV. The ends were cut back, 5 bases at V and 7 bases at J, with 20 bases in the middle. The CDR3 loop reads CASSGRVGVLIEAFF. In nucleotides, the CDR3 is TGTGCCAGCAGCGGGAGGGTAGGGGTTCTCATTGAAGCTTTCTTT.

There are many counts of this clonotype. The chain carries TRBV6-2 or TRBV6-3 and TRBJ1-5, with unresolved D. The V gene's germline CDR1 is MNHEY and CDR2 SVGEGT. There are 13 residues in the CDR3. V was pared by 0 bases and J by 3 bases, with 3 bases between. This CDR3 is CASSYSINQPQHF. In DNA, the CDR3 is TGTGCCAGCAGTTACTCGATCAATCAGCCCCAGCATTTT.

This clonotype showed up many times. J is TRBJ1-4 and V is TRBV2, with D hard to call. Per germline, CDR1 SNHLY and CDR2 FYNNEI. The length of the CDR3 is 11 residues. Trimming removed 8 bases from V and 8 bases from J, with 9 bases in between. The CDR3 DNA reads as TGTGCCAGCCAAAGGAAAGAAAAACTGTTTTTT. Protein product: CASQRKEKLFF.

This clonotype was observed many times. The CDR3 sequence is CSVQGRTTLGGEAFF. The CDR3 DNA is TGCAGCGTGCAGGGACGTACCACATTAGGTGGTGAAGCTTTCTTT. The chain carries TRBV29-1 and TRBJ1-1; weak D call: TRBD1 (5 bases). This CDR3 has 15 amino acids. V was cut by 6 bases and J by 7 bases, with 24 bases left in between. The germline V gene encodes CDR1 SQVTM and CDR2 ANQGSEA.

There are many counts of this clonotype. This chain links TRBV5-1 with TRBJ1-2; weak D call: TRBD1 (5 bases). V gave up 4 bases and J gave up 2 bases, with 9 bases separating them. Per germline, CDR1 SGHRS and CDR2 YFSETQ. This CDR3 is built from 13 residues. The CDR3, as DNA: TGCGCCAGCAGCCCTCGACAGAACTATGGCTACACCTTC. It translates to CASSPRQNYGYTF. The complete variable domain, with remaining parts taken from reference TRBV5-1 and TRBJ1-2, reads KAGVTQTPRYLIKTRGQQVTLSCSPISGHRSVSWYQQTPGQGLQFLFEYFSETQRNKGNFPGRFSGRQFSNSRSEMNVSTLELGDSALYLCASSPRQNYGYTFGSGTRLTVV.

This clonotype showed up many times. At one end the junction does not follow the germline gene, possibly because of a read error. This chain joins TRBV7-9 and TRBJ2-1; maybe TRBD1 (5 bases). Germline-derived CDR1 and CDR2 are SEHNR and FQNEAQ (reference sequence). The CDR3 is made up of 13 amino acids. CDR3 in amino acids: CGLGRSSYNEQFF. The CDR3 DNA is TGCGGCTTGGGGCGGAGCTCCTACAATGAGCAGTTCTTC.

This clonotype was detected many times. The chain links TRBV6-2 or TRBV6-3 to TRBJ1-1, with 7 bases fitting TRBD1. Germline CDR1 and CDR2: MNHEY and SVGEGT. The CDR3 is 15 residues long. V was pared by 4 bases and J by 5 bases, with 10 bases of the junction left unmatched. The CDR3 DNA sequence: TGTGCCAGCAGTTTCACAGGGGAGTTAGGGACTGAAGCTTTCTTT. Its translation is CASSFTGELGTEAFF.

This clonotype was seen ten or more times. The rearrangement joins TRBV5-1 to TRBJ2-5; D call uncertain. Germline V gene data show CDR1 as SGHRS and CDR2 as YFSETQ. The CDR3 totals 11 residues. The V end lost 5 bases, the J end lost 2 bases, and 4 bases lay between the germline ends. CDR3 nucleotide sequence: TGCGCCAGCAGGCGTCAAGAGACCCAGTACTTC. Translated: CASRRQETQYF.